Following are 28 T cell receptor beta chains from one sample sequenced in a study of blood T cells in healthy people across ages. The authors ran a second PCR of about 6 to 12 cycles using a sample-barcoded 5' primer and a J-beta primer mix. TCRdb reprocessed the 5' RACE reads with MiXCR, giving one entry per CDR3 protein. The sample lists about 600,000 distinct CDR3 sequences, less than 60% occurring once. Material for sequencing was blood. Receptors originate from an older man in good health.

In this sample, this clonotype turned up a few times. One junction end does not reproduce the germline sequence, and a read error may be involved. CDR3 residues: CASSLAGGRRYEQFF. Here the CDR3 DNA reads TGTGCCAGCAGCCTAGCGGGGGGCCGTCGTTATGAGCAGTTCTTC. This chain uses TRBV7-2 with TRBJ2-1, with 11 bases aligning to TRBD2. Germline CDR1 reads SGHTA; CDR2 reads FQGNSA. The CDR3 runs to 15 residues.

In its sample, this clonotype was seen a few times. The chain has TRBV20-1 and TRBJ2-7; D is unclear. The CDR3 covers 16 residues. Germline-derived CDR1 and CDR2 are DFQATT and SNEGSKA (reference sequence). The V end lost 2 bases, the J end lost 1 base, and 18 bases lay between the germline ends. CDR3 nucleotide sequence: TGCAGTGCTAGACCCCCGTCTCCGGGCCTGTCCTACGAGCAGTACTTC. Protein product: CSARPPSPGLSYEQYF.

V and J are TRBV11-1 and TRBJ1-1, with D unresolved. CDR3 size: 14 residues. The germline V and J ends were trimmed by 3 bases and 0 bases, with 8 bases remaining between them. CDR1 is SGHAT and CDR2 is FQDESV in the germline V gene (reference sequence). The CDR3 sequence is CASSLDPLNTEAFF. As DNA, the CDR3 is TGTGCCAGCAGCTTGGATCCTTTGAACACTGAAGCTTTCTTT.

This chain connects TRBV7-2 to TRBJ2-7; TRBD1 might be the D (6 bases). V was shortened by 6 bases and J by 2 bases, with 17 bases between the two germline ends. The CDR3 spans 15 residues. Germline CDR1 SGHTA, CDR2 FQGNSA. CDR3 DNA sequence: TGTGCCAGCAGTCAACCAGGGACATTAACCTACGAGCAGTACTTC. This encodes CASSQPGTLTYEQYF.

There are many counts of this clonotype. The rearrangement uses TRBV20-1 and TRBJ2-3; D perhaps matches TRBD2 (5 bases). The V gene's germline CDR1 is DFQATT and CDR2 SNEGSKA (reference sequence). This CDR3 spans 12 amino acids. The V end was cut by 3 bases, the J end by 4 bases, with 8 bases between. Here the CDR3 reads CSASERADTQYF. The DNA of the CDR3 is TGCAGTGCTAGTGAGAGGGCAGATACGCAGTATTTT.

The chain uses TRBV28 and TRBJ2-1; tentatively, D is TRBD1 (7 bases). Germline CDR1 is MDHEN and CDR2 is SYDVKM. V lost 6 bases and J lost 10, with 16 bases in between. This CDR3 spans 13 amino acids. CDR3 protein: CASRSQGGYEQFF. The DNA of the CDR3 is TGTGCCAGCAGGTCCCAGGGGGGCTACGAGCAGTTCTTC.

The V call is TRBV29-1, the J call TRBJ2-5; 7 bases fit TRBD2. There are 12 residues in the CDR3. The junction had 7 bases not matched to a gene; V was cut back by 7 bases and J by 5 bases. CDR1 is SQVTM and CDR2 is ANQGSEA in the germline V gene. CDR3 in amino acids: CSGGGTEETQYF. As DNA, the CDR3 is TGCAGCGGGGGGGGGACGGAGGAGACCCAGTACTTC.

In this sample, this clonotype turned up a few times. The CDR3 protein is CASSLTGWETQYF. CDR3 nucleotides: TGTGCCAGCAGCTTAACAGGGTGGGAGACCCAGTACTTC. The chain has TRBV7-2 and TRBJ2-7; perhaps TRBD1 as D (6 bases). The J call may be in error: the DNA end matches TRBJ2-5 better. Germline V gives CDR1 SGHTA, CDR2 FQGNSA. The CDR3 runs 13 residues.

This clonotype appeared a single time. The CDR3 DNA is TGTGCCAGCAGCCAAGATAACATATCTGGAAACACCATATATTTT. This translates into CASSQDNISGNTIYF. The chain employs TRBV3-1 and TRBJ1-3, with no clear D. V lost 0 bases and J 1 base, leaving 7 bases between the germline ends. The germline gives CDR1 LGHDT, CDR2 YNNKEL (reference sequence). This CDR3 has 15 amino acids.

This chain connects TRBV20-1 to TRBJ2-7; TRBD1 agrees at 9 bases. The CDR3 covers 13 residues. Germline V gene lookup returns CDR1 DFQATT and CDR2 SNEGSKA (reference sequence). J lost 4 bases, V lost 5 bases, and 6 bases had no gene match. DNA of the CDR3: TGCAGTGCTCCGGGACAGGGAATTTACGAGCAGTACTTC. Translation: CSAPGQGIYEQYF.

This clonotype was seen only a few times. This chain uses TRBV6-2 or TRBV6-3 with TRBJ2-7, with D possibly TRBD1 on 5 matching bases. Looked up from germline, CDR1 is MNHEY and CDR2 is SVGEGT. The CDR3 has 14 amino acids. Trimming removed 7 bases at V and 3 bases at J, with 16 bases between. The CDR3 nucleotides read TGTGCCAGCACCCTGGACAATTCGTACTACGAGCAGTACTTC. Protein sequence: CASTLDNSYYEQYF.

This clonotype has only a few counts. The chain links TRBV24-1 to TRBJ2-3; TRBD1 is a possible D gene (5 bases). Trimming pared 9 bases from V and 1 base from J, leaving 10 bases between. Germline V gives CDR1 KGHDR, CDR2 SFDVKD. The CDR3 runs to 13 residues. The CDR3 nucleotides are TGTGCCACCGGGGAAGGGGGCACAGATACGCAGTATTTT. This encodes CATGEGGTDTQYF.

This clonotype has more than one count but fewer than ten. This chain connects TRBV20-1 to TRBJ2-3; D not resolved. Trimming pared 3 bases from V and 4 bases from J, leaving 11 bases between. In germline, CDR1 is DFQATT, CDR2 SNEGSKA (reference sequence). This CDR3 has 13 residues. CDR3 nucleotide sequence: TGCAGTGCTAGTGCCCTGGGGTCAGATACGCAGTATTTT. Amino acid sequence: CSASALGSDTQYF.

The CDR3 is CASSPGFERVSSYEQYF. CDR3 sequence (DNA): TGTGCCAGCTCACCAGGCTTTGAGCGGGTGTCGTCCTACGAGCAGTACTTC. The V gene is TRBV18, the J gene TRBJ2-7, with D possibly TRBD2 on 6 matching bases. The ends were cut back, 2 bases at V and 1 base at J, with 18 bases in the middle. This CDR3 spans 17 amino acids. Germline CDR1 and CDR2: KGHSH and LQKENI.

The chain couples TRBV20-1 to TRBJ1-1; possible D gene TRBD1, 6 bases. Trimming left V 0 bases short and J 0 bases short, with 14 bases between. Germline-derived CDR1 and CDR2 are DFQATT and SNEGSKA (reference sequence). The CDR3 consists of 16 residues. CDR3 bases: TGCAGTGCTAGAGACCCCCGGACAGACATGAACACTGAAGCTTTCTTT. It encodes CSARDPRTDMNTEAFF.

CDR3 coding DNA: TGCAGTGCTAAGCCCTATTATAGCGGGAGTTCCTACAATGAGCAGTTCTTC. Its protein is CSAKPYYSGSSYNEQFF. The chain links TRBV20-1 to TRBJ2-1; 9 nucleotides agree with TRBD2. The CDR3 loop spans 17 amino acids. Germline V lookup: CDR1 DFQATT, CDR2 SNEGSKA (reference sequence). With V trimmed by 4 bases and J by 1 base, 11 bases remained unmatched.

CDR3 bases: TGTGCCAGCAGTAGGCGAGGGGGCCGAGGGGGGCCCCAGCATTTT. It codes for CASSRRGGRGGPQHF. The chain recombines TRBV6-5 with TRBJ1-5; 7 bases agree with TRBD1. The CDR3 sequence is 15 residues long. V shed 5 bases, J shed 9 bases, and the junction held 13 bases outside the gene matches. CDR1 and CDR2 (germline): MNHEY, SVGAGI.

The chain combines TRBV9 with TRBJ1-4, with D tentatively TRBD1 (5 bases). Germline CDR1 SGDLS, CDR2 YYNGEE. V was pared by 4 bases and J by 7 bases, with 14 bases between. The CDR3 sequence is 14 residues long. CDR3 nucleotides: TGTGCCAGCAGCAGGACATCCTCGGGTGAAAAACTGTTTTTT. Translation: CASSRTSSGEKLFF.

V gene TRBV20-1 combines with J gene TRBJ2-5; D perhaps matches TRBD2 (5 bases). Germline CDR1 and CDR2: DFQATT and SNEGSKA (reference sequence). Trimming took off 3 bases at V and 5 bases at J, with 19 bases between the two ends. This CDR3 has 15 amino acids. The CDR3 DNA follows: TGCAGTGCTAGTGGGGAGCCTGGTTTCCGGGAGACCCAGTACTTC. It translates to CSASGEPGFRETQYF.

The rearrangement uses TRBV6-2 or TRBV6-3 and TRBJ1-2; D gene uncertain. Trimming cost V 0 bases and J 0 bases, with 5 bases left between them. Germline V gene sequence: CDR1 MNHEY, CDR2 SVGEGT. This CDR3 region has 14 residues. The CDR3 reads CASSYSAANYGYTF. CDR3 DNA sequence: TGTGCCAGCAGTTACTCCGCAGCTAACTATGGCTACACCTTC.

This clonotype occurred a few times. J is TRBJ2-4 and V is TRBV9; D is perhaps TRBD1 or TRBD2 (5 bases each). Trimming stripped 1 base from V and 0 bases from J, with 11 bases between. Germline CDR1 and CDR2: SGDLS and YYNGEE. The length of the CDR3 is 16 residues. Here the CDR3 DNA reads TGTGCCAGCAGCGTATTCTGGGACCCAGCCAAAAACATTCAGTACTTC. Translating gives CASSVFWDPAKNIQYF.

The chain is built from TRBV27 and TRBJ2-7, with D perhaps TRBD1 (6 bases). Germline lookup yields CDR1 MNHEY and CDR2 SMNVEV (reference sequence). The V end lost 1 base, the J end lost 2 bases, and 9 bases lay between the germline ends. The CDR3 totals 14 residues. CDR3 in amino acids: CASSLYREPYEQYF. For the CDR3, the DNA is TGTGCCAGCAGTTTATACAGGGAGCCCTACGAGCAGTACTTC.

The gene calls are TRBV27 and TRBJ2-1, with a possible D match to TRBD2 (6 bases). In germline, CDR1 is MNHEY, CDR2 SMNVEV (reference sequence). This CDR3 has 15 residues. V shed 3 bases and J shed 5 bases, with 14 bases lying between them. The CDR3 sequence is CASSLEEGRNNEQFF. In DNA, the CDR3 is TGTGCCAGCAGTTTGGAGGAGGGACGGAACAATGAGCAGTTCTTC.

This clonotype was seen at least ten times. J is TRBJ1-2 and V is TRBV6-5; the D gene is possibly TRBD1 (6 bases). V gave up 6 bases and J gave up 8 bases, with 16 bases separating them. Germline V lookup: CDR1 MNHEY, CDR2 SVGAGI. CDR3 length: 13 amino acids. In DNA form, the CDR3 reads TGTGCCAGCAGAGGATCGTCCAGGGGAGGCTACACCTTC. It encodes CASRGSSRGGYTF.

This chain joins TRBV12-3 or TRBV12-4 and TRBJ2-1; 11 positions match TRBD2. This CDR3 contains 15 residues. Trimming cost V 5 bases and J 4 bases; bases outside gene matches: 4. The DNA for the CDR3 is TGTGCCAGCAGTATTAGCGGGGGGGAGTACAATGAGCAGTTCTTC. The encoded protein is CASSISGGEYNEQFF.

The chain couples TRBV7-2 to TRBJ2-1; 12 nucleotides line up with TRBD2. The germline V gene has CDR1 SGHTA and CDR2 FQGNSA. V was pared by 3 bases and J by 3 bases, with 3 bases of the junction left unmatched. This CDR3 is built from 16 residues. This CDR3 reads CASSFTSGGLYNEQFF. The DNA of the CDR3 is TGTGCCAGCAGCTTCACTAGCGGGGGGCTCTACAATGAGCAGTTCTTC. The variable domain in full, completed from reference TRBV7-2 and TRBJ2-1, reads GAGVSQSPSNKVTEKGKDVELRCDPISGHTALYWYRQSLGQGLEFLIYFQGNSAPDKSGLPSDRFSAERTGGSVSTLTIQRTQQEDSAVYLCASSFTSGGLYNEQFFGPGTRLTVL.

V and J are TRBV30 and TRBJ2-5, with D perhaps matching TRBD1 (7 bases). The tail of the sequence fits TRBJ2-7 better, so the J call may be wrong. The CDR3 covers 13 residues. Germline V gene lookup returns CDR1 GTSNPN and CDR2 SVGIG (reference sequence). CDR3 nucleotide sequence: TGTGCCTGGAGTGAGGCAGGGGGACTCGAGCAGTACTTC. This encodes CAWSEAGGLEQYF.

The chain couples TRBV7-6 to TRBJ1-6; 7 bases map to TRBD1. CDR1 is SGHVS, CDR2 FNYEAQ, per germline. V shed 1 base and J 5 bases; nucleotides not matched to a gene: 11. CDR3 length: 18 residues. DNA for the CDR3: TGTGCCAGCAGCTTAGGGGGAGACAGGGAAAGTAATAATTCACCCCTCCACTTT. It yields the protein CASSLGGDRESNNSPLHF.